Listed below are T cell receptor beta chains from one sample, sequenced in a study of T cells in Graves' hyperthyroidism and ophthalmopathy. TCRdb used MiXCR to reprocess the multiplex PCR reads, holding one entry per CDR3 protein. The data hold over 300,000 distinct CDR3 sequences, with more than 11% observed a single time. Source material: blood. These receptors all stem from a woman aged 55-75 years with Graves' hyperthyroidism. Each CDR3 is given without its conserved first and last residue. The order of the fields is V gene, J gene, CDR3 protein.

V: TRBV20-1
J: TRBJ2-7
CDR3: SAQSGGLTYEQY

V: TRBV19
J: TRBJ2-7
CDR3: ASSPGSPSYEQY

V: TRBV29-1
J: TRBJ2-5
CDR3: SVEVGPTGTQY

V: TRBV20-1
J: TRBJ2-7
CDR3: SAETQYGQY

V: TRBV28
J: TRBJ2-3
CDR3: ASSLYGRRADTQY

V: TRBV12-3/TRBV12-4
J: TRBJ2-4
CDR3: ASSLGPHIQY

V: TRBV27
J: TRBJ1-6
CDR3: ASSLSSLGGQSPLH

V: TRBV5-1
J: TRBJ2-1
CDR3: ASSSGLATYNEQF

V: TRBV11-2
J: TRBJ2-3
CDR3: ASSPYSDTQY

V: TRBV30
J: TRBJ2-5
CDR3: AWSVGGVETQY

V: TRBV4-1
J: TRBJ1-6
CDR3: ASSQMGRRGNSPLH

V: TRBV7-7
J: TRBJ2-2
CDR3: ASSLAWGGNTGELF

V: TRBV6-6
J: TRBJ2-3
CDR3: ASSYSIDGPDTQY

V: TRBV25-1
J: TRBJ1-3
CDR3: DSSEYMGRVGNTIY

V: TRBV19
J: TRBJ1-5
CDR3: ASNLGNQPQH

V: TRBV12-3/TRBV12-4
J: TRBJ2-3
CDR3: ASSLTPGLAEDTQY

V: TRBV5-1
J: TRBJ2-7
CDR3: ASSFWGGVDEQY

V: TRBV9
J: TRBJ1-1
CDR3: ASSAAAGDTEAF

V: TRBV2
J: TRBJ2-7
CDR3: ASSVFLSYEQY

V: TRBV12-3/TRBV12-4
J: TRBJ1-2
CDR3: ASRARGAPTYGYT

V: TRBV3-1
J: TRBJ1-2
CDR3: ASSQSGTGYGYT

V: TRBV11-2
J: TRBJ2-1
CDR3: ASSRVPGTSGRALDEQF

V: TRBV7-9
J: TRBJ2-7
CDR3: ASSLAWPPYEQY